The 19 T cell receptor beta chains below come from one sample, sequenced in a study of cytomegalovirus exposure and HLA in healthy donors. PCR was performed using 60 Vbeta and 13 Jbeta primers. Repertoires were generated with immunoSEQ multiplex PCR, while TCRdb's copy carries only in-frame clones and drops some. The sample holds 150,000 or so clones, around 76% seen once. The sequencing sample was made of PBMCs. The receptors come from a female donor in good health and CMV-seronegative.

For the CDR3, the DNA is TGTGCCAGCAGCGTAGATTTCTTGGCGGGGGGGCGAGAGACCCAGTACTTC. It codes for CASSVDFLAGGRETQYF. The V gene is TRBV9, the J gene TRBJ2-5; 9 bases agree with TRBD2. This CDR3 is 17 amino acids long. Germline-derived CDR1 and CDR2 are SGDLS and YYNGEE. Germline trimming cut 0 bases from V and 4 bases from J; bases unmatched to any gene: 10.

The chain is built from TRBV29-1 and TRBJ2-3, with D possibly TRBD2 on 6 matching bases. Germline CDR1 and CDR2: SQVTM and ANQGSEA. The V end was cut by 5 bases, the J end by 1 base, with 16 bases between. CDR3 length equals 15 residues. CDR3 nucleotide sequence: TGCAGCGTTCCCTCCGGGAGCAGGGGCACAGATACGCAGTATTTT. The encoded protein is CSVPSGSRGTDTQYF.

The V and J genes are TRBV19 and TRBJ1-1; D is ambiguous. Germline CDR1 and CDR2: LNHDA and SQIVND (reference sequence). The CDR3 sequence is 13 residues long. The V end lost 7 bases, the J end lost 1 base, and 10 bases lay between the germline ends. The CDR3 protein is CASTDRGNTEAFF. CDR3 DNA: TGTGCCAGTACCGACCGGGGGAACACTGAAGCTTTCTTT.

The chain joins TRBV7-3 to TRBJ2-5; D remains unclear. The CDR3 has 13 residues. Per the germline V gene, CDR1 is SGHTA and CDR2 is FQGTGA. Deletions cut 3 bases from V and 3 bases from J, with 8 bases between. CDR3 in DNA: TGTGCCAGCAGCTTGAACAGAGAAGAGACCCAGTACTTC. It is translated as CASSLNREETQYF.

The chain combines TRBV5-4 with TRBJ2-6, with a tentative D call TRBD1 (7 bases). Trimming stripped 4 bases from V and 0 bases from J, with 17 bases between. The CDR3 has 18 amino acids. Germline assignment: CDR1 SGHNT and CDR2 YYREEE (reference sequence). The CDR3 bases are TGTGCCAGCAGCCCCGGAGGGACAGAACGCTCTGGGGCCAACGTCCTGACTTTC. Its translation is CASSPGGTERSGANVLTF.

The V and J genes are TRBV5-6 and TRBJ1-2; D might be TRBD1 (6 bases). The V end lost 4 bases, the J end lost 6 bases, and 13 bases lay between the germline ends. This CDR3 is 13 amino acids long. The germline V gene encodes CDR1 SGHDT and CDR2 YYEEEE. The DNA of the CDR3 is TGTGCCAGCAGCCCCACAGGGATTGATGGCTACACCTTC. This encodes CASSPTGIDGYTF.

The chain couples TRBV9 to TRBJ1-1; D unresolved. The germline V gene encodes CDR1 SGDLS and CDR2 YYNGEE. Trimming pared 4 bases from V and 1 base from J, leaving 14 bases between. The CDR3 has 15 amino acids. The CDR3 DNA sequence: TGTGCCAGCAGCCCGCGACTTATCGCGAACACTGAAGCTTTCTTT. Translation: CASSPRLIANTEAFF. The full variable domain, its missing parts supplied by reference TRBV9 and TRBJ1-1, is DSGVTQTPKHLITATGQRVTLRCSPRSGDLSVYWYQQSLDQGLQFLIQYYNGEERAKGNILERFSAQQFPDLHSELNLSSLELGDSALYFCASSPRLIANTEAFFGQGTRLTVV.

The chain has TRBV5-1 and TRBJ2-1, with D perhaps TRBD2 (6 bases). Germline CDR1 SGHRS, CDR2 YFSETQ. V dropped 0 bases and J dropped 6 bases, with 10 bases sitting between them. This CDR3 is 14 amino acids long. CDR3 sequence: CASSLVGGVNEQFF. The CDR3 region has the DNA TGCGCCAGCAGCTTGGTCGGGGGAGTCAATGAGCAGTTCTTC.

The chain links TRBV9 to TRBJ2-7; a weak D match, TRBD2 (6 bases). With 2 bases removed from V and 3 bases from J, the gap between germline ends came to 12 bases. In germline, CDR1 is SGDLS, CDR2 YYNGEE. This CDR3 region has 14 residues. The DNA of the CDR3 is TGTGCCAGCAGCGTTGAGGAGGGGAACTACGAGCAGTACTTC. Translating gives CASSVEEGNYEQYF.

The V call is TRBV7-9, the J call TRBJ1-5, with 8 bases matching TRBD1. CDR3 length: 16 amino acids. V lost 4 bases, J lost 4 bases, and 9 bases stayed unmatched. Germline V lookup: CDR1 SEHNR, CDR2 FQNEAQ (reference sequence). The CDR3 region is CASSSTGQGWNQPQHF. In DNA form, the CDR3 reads TGTGCCAGCAGCTCTACCGGACAGGGCTGGAATCAGCCCCAGCATTTT.

The CDR3 DNA follows: TGTGCCAGCGAGAGGGAGGCCACCGGGGAGCTGTTTTTT. Its protein is CASEREATGELFF. This chain connects TRBV2 to TRBJ2-2; D is possibly TRBD2 (6 bases). Trimming removed 8 bases from V and 4 bases from J, with 11 bases in between. Germline V lookup: CDR1 SNHLY, CDR2 FYNNEI. The CDR3 is 13 amino acids.

The J gene is TRBJ1-2, the V gene TRBV6-5; D call uncertain. Germline V lookup: CDR1 MNHEY, CDR2 SVGAGI. CDR3 length equals 15 residues. Trimming left V 7 bases short and J 0 bases short, with 15 bases between. The CDR3 DNA sequence: TGTGCCAGCACCCACCAAAGAGATTCTAACTATGGCTACACCTTC. This sequence encodes CASTHQRDSNYGYTF.

The gene calls are TRBV5-1 and TRBJ1-2; TRBD1 is a possible D gene (5 bases). Trimming cost V 0 bases and J 4 bases, with 13 bases left between them. Germline V gene data show CDR1 as SGHRS and CDR2 as YFSETQ. The CDR3 runs to 15 residues. As DNA, the CDR3 is TGCGCCAGCAGCTTGGCCTTTAGGGGCACCTATGGCTACACCTTC. It specifies CASSLAFRGTYGYTF.

The V gene is TRBV7-2, the J gene TRBJ2-5, with a weak D call TRBD2 (6 bases). V was shortened by 0 bases and J by 1 base, with 18 bases between the two germline ends. Germline loops: CDR1 SGHTA, CDR2 FQGNSA. This CDR3 comprises 18 residues. This chain's CDR3 is CASSLAGRSAGLQETQYF. CDR3 sequence (DNA): TGTGCCAGCAGCTTAGCGGGCAGGTCAGCGGGCCTCCAAGAGACCCAGTACTTC.

The V call is TRBV2, the J call TRBJ1-1; unclear D gene. The CDR3 sequence is 14 residues long. V was clipped by 8 bases and J by 0 bases, with 13 bases between them. Germline lookup yields CDR1 SNHLY and CDR2 FYNNEI. The CDR3: CASRGGPMNTEAFF. As DNA, the CDR3 is TGTGCCAGCCGGGGAGGGCCAATGAACACTGAAGCTTTCTTT.

This chain links TRBV10-3 with TRBJ1-2, with a possible D match to TRBD1 (6 bases). Trimming took 8 bases from V and 3 from J, leaving 13 bases between them. From germline, CDR1 is ENHRY and CDR2 SYGVKD. This CDR3 comprises 13 residues. The CDR3 DNA follows: TGTGCCATCGGACCCGGACAGCACTATGGCTACACCTTC. Its protein product is CAIGPGQHYGYTF.

The chain carries TRBV21-1 and TRBJ1-1; the table's D call of TRBD1 was not tested on the DNA. TRBV21-1 is a recognized pseudogene. This CDR3 has 14 residues. The DNA of the CDR3 is TGTACGCGACAGGGGGCCGGTGTGGGCACTGAAGCTTTCTTT. Protein product: CTRQGAGVGTEAFF.

The chain links TRBV6-5 to TRBJ1-1; D gene unclear. Germline V gene lookup returns CDR1 MNHEY and CDR2 SVGAGI. The CDR3 extends over 14 amino acids. The V and J ends lost 5 bases and 3 bases respectively, with 13 bases between them. In DNA, the CDR3 is TGTGCCAGCAGTGAACAGAGGGCTGACACTGAAGCTTTCTTT. It yields the protein CASSEQRADTEAFF.

This chain uses TRBV6-1 with TRBJ2-5; 11 bases match TRBD2. V dropped 1 base and J dropped 0; count of bases not matched to a gene: 4. CDR1 MNHNS and CDR2 SASEGT come from the germline V gene. The CDR3 totals 17 residues. The chain's CDR3 is CASSEGRLAGNQETQYF. The CDR3 DNA follows: TGTGCCAGCAGTGAAGGCCGACTAGCGGGAAACCAAGAGACCCAGTACTTC.